What follows are 15 T cell receptor beta chains derived from one specimen sequenced in a study of blood T cell repertoires in COVID-19. Produced via immunoSEQ multiplex PCR; TCRdb's table is partial and in-frame only. This sample carries approximately 250,000 clones, around 84% of them seen once, and the ten largest clones take 4% to 4.5%. Material for sequencing was peripheral blood. The receptor set was obtained from a man aged 60-69 years with acute or convalescent COVID-19.

The chain joins TRBV10-3 to TRBJ2-2; D gene ambiguous. Germline CDR1 is ENHRY and CDR2 is SYGVKD. The CDR3 sequence is 13 residues long. Deletions cut 6 bases from V and 1 base from J, with 6 bases between. As DNA, the CDR3 is TGTGCCATCAGAATACTGAACACCGGGGAGCTGTTTTTT. Amino acids: CAIRILNTGELFF.

A word on this clone: The sample holds other DNA sequences that translate to the same CDR3. The chain employs TRBV4-2 and TRBJ2-5; D not certain. CDR3 length: 12 residues. Germline V gene data show CDR1 as LGHNA and CDR2 as YNFKEQ. Trimming shortened V by 0 bases and J by 4 bases, and 3 bases separated the two germline ends. The CDR3 DNA reads as TGTGCCAGCAGCCAAGATCGAGAGACCCAGTACTTC. This gives the protein CASSQDRETQYF.

The chain is built from TRBV7-8 and TRBJ1-4, with a possible D match to TRBD1 (5 bases). This CDR3 is 16 amino acids long. Germline CDR1 reads SGHVS; CDR2 reads FQNEAQ. V was shortened by 3 bases and J by 0 bases, with 11 bases between the two germline ends. CDR3 sequence: CASSLGQLATNEKLFF. The CDR3 nucleotides read TGTGCCAGCAGCTTGGGGCAGCTTGCAACTAATGAAAAACTGTTTTTT.

The chain has TRBV7-9 and TRBJ2-2, with D uncertain. The CDR3 loop spans 14 amino acids. Trimming stripped 1 base from V and 1 base from J, with 4 bases between. Germline V gene data show CDR1 as SEHNR and CDR2 as FQNEAQ (reference sequence). The CDR3 spells CASSLDLNTGELFF. CDR3 in DNA: TGTGCCAGCAGCTTAGATCTGAACACCGGGGAGCTGTTTTTT.

This clone was detected only a few times. The CDR3 nucleotides read TGCGCCAGCAGCACCGGACAGCACACAGATACGCAGTATTTT. Amino acid sequence: CASSTGQHTDTQYF. V and J are TRBV5-1 and TRBJ2-3, with D maybe TRBD1 (6 bases). The germline CDR1 and CDR2 sequences are SGHRS and YFSETQ. This CDR3 is built from 14 residues. The V gene lost 4 bases and the J gene lost 2 bases, with 11 bases spanning the gap.

V is TRBV19 and J is TRBJ2-1, with TRBD2 as a possible D gene (5 bases). Looked up from germline, CDR1 is LNHDA and CDR2 is SQIVND (reference sequence). This CDR3 spans 13 amino acids. Deletions cut 3 bases from V and 8 bases from J, with 11 bases between. For the CDR3, the DNA is TGTGCCAGTAGTATCGGCGGGTATGATGAGCAGTTCTTC. Amino acids: CASSIGGYDEQFF.

This clone was observed a single time. The rearrangement joins TRBV5-1 to TRBJ2-1; 8 bases fit TRBD1. Per the germline V gene, CDR1 is SGHRS and CDR2 is YFSETQ. The CDR3 consists of 15 residues. Trimming at V came to 0 bases and at J to 6 bases, leaving 5 bases not matched to a gene. CDR3 sequence reads: CASSLDRTGINEQFF. The CDR3 DNA sequence: TGCGCCAGCAGCTTGGACCGGACAGGGATCAATGAGCAGTTCTTC.

V and J are TRBV9 and TRBJ2-3; 12 nucleotides align to TRBD2. CDR3 length: 16 amino acids. The junction had 6 bases not matched to a gene; V was cut back by 3 bases and J by 4 bases. The germline CDR1 and CDR2 sequences are SGDLS and YYNGEE. DNA for the CDR3: TGTGCCAGCAGCGGTACTAGCGGGGGGTTCTCAGATACGCAGTATTTT. Amino acid sequence: CASSGTSGGFSDTQYF.

This clone was counted between two and nine times. The junction shows a germline mismatch at one end, possibly a read error. The chain is built from TRBV7-7 and TRBJ2-5, with a tentative D call TRBD1 (5 bases). This CDR3 contains 16 residues. CDR1 SSHAT and CDR2 FNYEAQ come from the germline V gene (reference sequence). CDR3 coding DNA: TGTGCTAGCAGCTTAGGCCCCCAGGGAATTCAAGAGACCCAGTACTTC. Its translation is CASSLGPQGIQETQYF. The variable domain in full, with the rest retrieved from reference TRBV7-7 and TRBJ2-5, is GAGVSQSPRYKVTKRGQDVTLRCDPISSHATLYWYQQALGQGPEFLTYFNYEAQPDKSGLPSDRFSAERPEGSISTLTIQRTEQRDSAMYRCASSLGPQGIQETQYFGPGTRLLVL.

On this clone: A junction end diverges from the germline sequence, so it may reflect a read error. CDR3 DNA: TGTGCTAGCAGCTCCGGGACAGGGGATGCAGAGACCCAGTACTTC. It translates to CASSSGTGDAETQYF. The chain is built from TRBV7-7 and TRBJ2-5, with TRBD1 matching over 10 bases. The CDR3 has 15 residues. CDR1 and CDR2 from the germline V gene are SSHAT and FNYEAQ (reference sequence).

The rearrangement uses TRBV7-2 and TRBJ2-7; D is undetermined. V dropped 4 bases and J dropped 2 bases, with 9 bases sitting between them. Germline V gene lookup returns CDR1 SGHTA and CDR2 FQGNSA. The CDR3 consists of 13 residues. The CDR3 DNA sequence: TGTGCCAGCAGCTCCCTCGGTACCTACGAGCAGTACTTC. It translates to CASSSLGTYEQYF.

V is TRBV3-1 (or the pseudogene TRBV3-2) and J is TRBJ2-2, with 8 bases matching TRBD2. The CDR3 contains 20 residues. Germline-derived CDR1 and CDR2 are LGHDT and YNNKEL (reference sequence). J gave up 3 bases and V 1 base, and 16 bases lay outside the gene matches. The CDR3, as DNA: TGTGCCAGCAGCCAAGTGTTCCAGCGGGAGAATTCCGGAGACACCGGGGAGCTGTTTTTT. This gives the protein CASSQVFQRENSGDTGELFF.

The J gene is TRBJ2-1, the V gene TRBV30, with 7 positions matching TRBD2. Germline CDR1 GTSNPN, CDR2 SVGIG (reference sequence). The V segment lost 1 base and the J segment 1 base; nucleotides outside the gene matches: 7. The CDR3 loop spans 16 amino acids. This chain's CDR3 is CAWSDTPGGSYNEQFF. The CDR3 DNA reads TGTGCCTGGAGTGATACTCCGGGGGGATCCTACAATGAGCAGTTCTTC. The variable domain in full, completed from reference TRBV30 and TRBJ2-1, reads SQTIHQWPATLVQPVGSPLSLECTVEGTSNPNLYWYRQAAGRGLQLLFYSVGIGQISSEVPQNLSASRPQDRQFILSSKKLLLSDSGFYLCAWSDTPGGSYNEQFFGPGTRLTVL.

This chain joins TRBV27 and TRBJ1-5, with 9 nucleotides matching TRBD1. The CDR3 is made up of 14 amino acids. The germline gives CDR1 MNHEY, CDR2 SMNVEV (reference sequence). Trimming took 5 bases from V and 9 from J; bases not matched to a gene: 8. This CDR3 reads CASSLPDRGSPQHF. The CDR3 bases are TGTGCCAGCAGTCTACCAGACAGGGGGTCGCCCCAGCATTTT.

A remark on this clone: Different DNA sequences within this sample yield the same CDR3. The J gene is TRBJ2-1, the V gene TRBV5-1, with a possible D match to TRBD1 (5 bases). V dropped 2 bases and J dropped 4 bases, with 10 bases sitting between them. CDR1 and CDR2 from the germline V gene are SGHRS and YFSETQ. This CDR3 region has 14 residues. The CDR3 region is CASSLGAEYNEQFF. The CDR3 DNA sequence: TGCGCCAGCAGCTTAGGGGCGGAGTACAATGAGCAGTTCTTC. The variable domain in full, completed from reference TRBV5-1 and TRBJ2-1, reads KAGVTQTPRYLIKTRGQQVTLSCSPISGHRSVSWYQQTPGQGLQFLFEYFSETQRNKGNFPGRFSGRQFSNSRSEMNVSTLELGDSALYLCASSLGAEYNEQFFGPGTRLTVL.